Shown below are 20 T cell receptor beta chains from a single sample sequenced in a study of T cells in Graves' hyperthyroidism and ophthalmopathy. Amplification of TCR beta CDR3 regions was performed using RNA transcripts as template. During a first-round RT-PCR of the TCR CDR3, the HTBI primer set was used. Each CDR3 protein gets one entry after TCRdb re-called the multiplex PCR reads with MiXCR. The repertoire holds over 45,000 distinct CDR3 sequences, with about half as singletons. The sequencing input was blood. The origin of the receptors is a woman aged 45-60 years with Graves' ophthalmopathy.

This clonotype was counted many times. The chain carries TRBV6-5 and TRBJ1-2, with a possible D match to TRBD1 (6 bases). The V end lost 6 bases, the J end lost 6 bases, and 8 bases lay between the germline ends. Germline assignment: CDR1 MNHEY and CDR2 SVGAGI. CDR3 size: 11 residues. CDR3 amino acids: CASREGDGYTF. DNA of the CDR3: TGTGCCAGCAGAGAGGGGGATGGCTACACCTTC.

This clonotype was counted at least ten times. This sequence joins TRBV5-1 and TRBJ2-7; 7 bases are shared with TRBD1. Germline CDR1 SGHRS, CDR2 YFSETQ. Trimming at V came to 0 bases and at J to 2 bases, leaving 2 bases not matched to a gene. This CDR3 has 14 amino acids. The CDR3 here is CASSLGQGAYEQYF. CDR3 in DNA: TGCGCCAGCAGCTTGGGGCAGGGGGCCTACGAGCAGTACTTC.

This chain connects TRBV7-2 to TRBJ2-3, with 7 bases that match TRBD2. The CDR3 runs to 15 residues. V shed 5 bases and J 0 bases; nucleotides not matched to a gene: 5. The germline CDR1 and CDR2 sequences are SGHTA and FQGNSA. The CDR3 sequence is CASSQLAHSTDTQYF. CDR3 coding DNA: TGTGCCAGCAGCCAACTAGCGCACAGCACAGATACGCAGTATTTT.

The CDR3 DNA reads TGTGCCATCAGTGAGTCAGGGACAGCCACAGATACGCAGTATTTT. This gives the protein CAISESGTATDTQYF. The rearrangement links TRBV10-3 to TRBJ2-3; 7 bases map to TRBD1. The V gene end was trimmed by 0 bases and the J gene end by 2 bases; junction bases not matched to a gene: 2. Germline CDR1 is ENHRY and CDR2 is SYGVKD. This CDR3 region has 15 residues.

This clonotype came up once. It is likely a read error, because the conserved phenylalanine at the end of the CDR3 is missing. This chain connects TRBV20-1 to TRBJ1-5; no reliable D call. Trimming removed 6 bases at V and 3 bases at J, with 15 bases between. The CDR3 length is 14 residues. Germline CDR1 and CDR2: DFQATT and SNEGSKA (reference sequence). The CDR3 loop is CSATVGPLNQPQHG. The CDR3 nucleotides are TGCAGTGCCACTGTAGGGCCGCTCAATCAGCCCCAGCATGGT.

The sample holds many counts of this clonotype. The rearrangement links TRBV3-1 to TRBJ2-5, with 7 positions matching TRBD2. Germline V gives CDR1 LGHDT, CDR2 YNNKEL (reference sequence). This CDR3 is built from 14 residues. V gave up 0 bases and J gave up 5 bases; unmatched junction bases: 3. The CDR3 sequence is CASSQDVLAETQYF. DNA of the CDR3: TGTGCCAGCAGCCAAGATGTACTAGCGGAGACCCAGTACTTC.

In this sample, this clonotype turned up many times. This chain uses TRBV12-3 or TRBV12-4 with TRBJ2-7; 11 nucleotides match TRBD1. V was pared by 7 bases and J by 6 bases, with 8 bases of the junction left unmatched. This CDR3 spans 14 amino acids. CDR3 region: CASTPGQGAVEQYF. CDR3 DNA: TGTGCCAGCACCCCCGGACAGGGGGCGGTCGAGCAGTACTTC.

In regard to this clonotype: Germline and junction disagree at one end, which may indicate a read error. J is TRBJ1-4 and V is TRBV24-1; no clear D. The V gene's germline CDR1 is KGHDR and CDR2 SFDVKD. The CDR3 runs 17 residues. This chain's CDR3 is CASSLSLAGTRGEKLFF. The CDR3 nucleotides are TGTGCCAGCAGTTTATCCCTTGCGGGCACCCGGGGTGAAAAACTGTTTTTT.

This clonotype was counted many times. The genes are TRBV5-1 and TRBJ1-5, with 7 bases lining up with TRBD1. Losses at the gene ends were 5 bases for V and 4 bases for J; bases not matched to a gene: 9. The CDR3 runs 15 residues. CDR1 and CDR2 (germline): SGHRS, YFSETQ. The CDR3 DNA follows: TGCGCCAGCAGTATTGAAGGACAGGTTAATCAGCCCCAGCATTTT. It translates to CASSIEGQVNQPQHF.

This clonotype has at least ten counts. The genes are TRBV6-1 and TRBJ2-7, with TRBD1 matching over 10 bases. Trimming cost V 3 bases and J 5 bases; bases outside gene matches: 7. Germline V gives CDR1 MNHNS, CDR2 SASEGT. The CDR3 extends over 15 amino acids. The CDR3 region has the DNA TGTGCCAGCAGTGATGACAGGGGGCGCCGAGACGAGCAGTACTTC. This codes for CASSDDRGRRDEQYF.

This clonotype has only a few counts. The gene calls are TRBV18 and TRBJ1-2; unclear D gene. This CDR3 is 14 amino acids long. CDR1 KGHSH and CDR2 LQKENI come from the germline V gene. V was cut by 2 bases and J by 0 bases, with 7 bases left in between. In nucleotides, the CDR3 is TGTGCCAGCTCACCAGACACAGCTAACTATGGCTACACCTTC. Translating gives CASSPDTANYGYTF.

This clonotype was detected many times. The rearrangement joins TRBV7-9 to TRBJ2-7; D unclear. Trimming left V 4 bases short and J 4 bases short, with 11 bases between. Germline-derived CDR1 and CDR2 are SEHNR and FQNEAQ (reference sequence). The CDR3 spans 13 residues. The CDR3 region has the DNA TGTGCCAGCAGCTCCCCCGTGGTGTACGAGCAGTACTTC. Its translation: CASSSPVVYEQYF.

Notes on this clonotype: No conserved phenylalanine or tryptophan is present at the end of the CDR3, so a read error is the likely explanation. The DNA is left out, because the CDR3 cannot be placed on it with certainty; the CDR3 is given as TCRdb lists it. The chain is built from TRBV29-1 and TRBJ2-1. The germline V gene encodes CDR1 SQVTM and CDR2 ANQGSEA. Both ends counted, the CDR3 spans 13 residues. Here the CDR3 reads CSAREVSYNEQVR.

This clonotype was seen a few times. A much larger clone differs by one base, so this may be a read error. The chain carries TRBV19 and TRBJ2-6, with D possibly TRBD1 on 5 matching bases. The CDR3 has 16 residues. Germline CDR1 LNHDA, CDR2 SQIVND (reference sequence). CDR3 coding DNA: TGTGCCTGTAGCATAGACAAAGCCTCTGGGGCCAACGTCCTGATTTTC. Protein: CACSIDKASGANVLIF.

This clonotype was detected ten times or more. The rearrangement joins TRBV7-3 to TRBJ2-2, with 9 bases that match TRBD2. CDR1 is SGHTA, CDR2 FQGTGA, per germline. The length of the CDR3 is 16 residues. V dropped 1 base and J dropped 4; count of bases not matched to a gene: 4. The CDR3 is CASSLNVAGVTGELFF. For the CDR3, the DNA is TGTGCCAGCAGCTTAAATGTAGCGGGGGTCACCGGGGAGCTGTTTTTT. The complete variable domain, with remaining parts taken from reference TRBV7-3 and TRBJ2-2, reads GAGVSQTPSNKVTEKGKYVELRCDPISGHTALYWYRQSLGQGPEFLIYFQGTGAADDSGLPNDRFFAVRPEGSVSTLKIQRTERGDSAVYLCASSLNVAGVTGELFFGEGSRLTVL.

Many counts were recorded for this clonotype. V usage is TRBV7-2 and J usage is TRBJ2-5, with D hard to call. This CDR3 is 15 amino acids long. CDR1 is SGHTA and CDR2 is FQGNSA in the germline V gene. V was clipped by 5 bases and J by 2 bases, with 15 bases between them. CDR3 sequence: CASSPQVGKQETQYF. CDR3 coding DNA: TGTGCCAGCAGCCCGCAAGTAGGGAAACAAGAGACCCAGTACTTC.

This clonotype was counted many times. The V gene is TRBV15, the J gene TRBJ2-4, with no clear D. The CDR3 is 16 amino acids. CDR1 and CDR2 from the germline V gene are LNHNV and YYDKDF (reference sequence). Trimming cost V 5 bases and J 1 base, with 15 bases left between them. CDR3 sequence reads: CATSDSTVRAKNIQYF. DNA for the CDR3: TGTGCCACCAGCGATTCTACGGTCCGGGCCAAAAACATTCAGTACTTC.

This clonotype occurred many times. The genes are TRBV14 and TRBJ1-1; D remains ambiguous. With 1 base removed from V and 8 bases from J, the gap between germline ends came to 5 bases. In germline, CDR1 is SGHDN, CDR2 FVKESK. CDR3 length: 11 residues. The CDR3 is CASSQGEEAFF. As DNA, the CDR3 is TGTGCCAGCAGCCAAGGGGAAGAAGCTTTCTTT.

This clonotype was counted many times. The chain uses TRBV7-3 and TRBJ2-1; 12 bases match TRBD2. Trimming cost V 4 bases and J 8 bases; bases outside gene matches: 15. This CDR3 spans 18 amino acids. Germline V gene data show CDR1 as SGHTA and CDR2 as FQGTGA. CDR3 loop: CASSSPGASGRAGDEQFF. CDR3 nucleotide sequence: TGTGCCAGCAGCTCCCCCGGGGCTAGCGGGAGGGCCGGGGATGAGCAGTTCTTC.

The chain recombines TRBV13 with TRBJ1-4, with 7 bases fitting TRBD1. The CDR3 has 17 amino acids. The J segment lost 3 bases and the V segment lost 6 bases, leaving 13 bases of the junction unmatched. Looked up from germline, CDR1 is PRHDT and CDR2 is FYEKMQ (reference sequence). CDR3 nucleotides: TGTGCCAGCAGTACGGGGGGAGGGGGCAAGGCTAATGAAAAACTGTTTTTT. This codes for CASSTGGGGKANEKLFF.